This TCR beta chain was retrieved from a study of CD8+ T cells in alopecia areata. Study background: Treated patients were dosed with oral tofacitinib, taking 5 to 10 mg twice daily. Using the percentage of affected scalp area, treated patients' severity was scored. Overall study results and limits: Especially in alopecia totalis/universalis, lesional scalp showed greater clonality than normal scalp did. There was only one nonresponder, so it was unclear how baseline CD8+ expansion relates to response.

Treatment described: oral pan-JAK inhibitor, 5-10 mg twice daily. The CDR3 contains 13 residues. From germline, CDR1 is ENHRY and CDR2 SYGVKD. Trimming left V 6 bases short and J 3 bases short, with 11 bases between. Isolated RNA was reverse transcribed into cDNA used as the sequencing template. Only in-frame clones appear in the TCRdb table, and some are missing; sequencing was by immunoSEQ multiplex PCR. This table holds 150,000 to 200,000 clones, 50% to 60% found once. There are a few counts of this clone. No antigen is known for it. The sequence came from a human donor with alopecia areata. V is TRBV10-3 and J is TRBJ1-1; no definite D call. The material sequenced was CD4+ T cells sorted from blood, taken at week 4, from a patient treated with tofacitinib. The DNA of the CDR3 is TGTGCCATCAGAGTGGACGGGGACACTGAAGCTTTCTTT. It yields the protein CAIRVDGDTEAFF.